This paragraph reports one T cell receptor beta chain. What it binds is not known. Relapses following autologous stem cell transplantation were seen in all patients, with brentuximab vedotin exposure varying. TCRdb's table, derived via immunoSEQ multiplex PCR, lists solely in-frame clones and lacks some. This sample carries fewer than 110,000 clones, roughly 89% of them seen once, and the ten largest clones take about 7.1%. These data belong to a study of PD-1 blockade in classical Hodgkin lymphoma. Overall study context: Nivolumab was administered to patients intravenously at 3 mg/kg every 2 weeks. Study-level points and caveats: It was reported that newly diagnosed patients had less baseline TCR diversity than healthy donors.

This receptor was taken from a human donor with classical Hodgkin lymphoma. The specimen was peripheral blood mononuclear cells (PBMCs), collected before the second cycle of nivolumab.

The CDR3 DNA follows: TGTGCCAGCAGCTTAGGGCTAGCGGGGACCGGGGAGCTGTTTTTT. Amino acid sequence: CASSLGLAGTGELFF. The chain has TRBV7-7 and TRBJ2-2; TRBD2 matches 9 bases. Germline-derived CDR1 and CDR2 are SSHAT and FNYEAQ (reference sequence). J gave up 5 bases and V 1 base, and 2 bases lay outside the gene matches. This CDR3 contains 15 residues.